One and the same sample provided the 16 T cell receptor beta chains below, sequenced in a study of blood T cells in healthy people across ages. The second PCR ran about 6 to 11 cycles with a sample-barcoded 5' primer and J-beta primers. Using its own MiXCR run on the 5' RACE reads, TCRdb lists one record per CDR3 protein. The table lists 800,000 or so distinct CDR3 sequences, less than 80% of them singletons. Sequenced: blood. All receptors come from a man aged 30 to 45 in good health.

The count of this clonotype is one. The chain couples TRBV5-1 to TRBJ2-5; D is unresolved. The CDR3 loop spans 15 amino acids. Germline V CDR1 and CDR2: SGHRS, YFSETQ. Trimming shortened V by 0 bases and J by 1 base, and 10 bases separated the two germline ends. CDR3 nucleotides: TGCGCCAGCAGCTTGGACCCCAGATTCCAAGAGACCCAGTACTTC. The encoded protein is CASSLDPRFQETQYF.

The sample holds one count of this clonotype. The chain links TRBV12-3 or TRBV12-4 to TRBJ2-3; maybe TRBD1 (5 bases). V was pared by 4 bases and J by 0 bases, with 14 bases between. The CDR3 spans 16 residues. For the CDR3, the DNA is TGTGCCAGCAGTTACAGGACCAGGGATAGCACAGATACGCAGTATTTT. Its translation is CASSYRTRDSTDTQYF.

This clonotype was seen once. This sequence joins TRBV5-1 and TRBJ2-1, with a weak D call TRBD1 (5 bases). The germline gives CDR1 SGHRS, CDR2 YFSETQ. Trimming pared 4 bases from V and 1 base from J, leaving 9 bases between. The CDR3 consists of 14 residues. CDR3 coding DNA: TGCGCCAGCAGCGTGGACAATTCCTACAATGAGCAGTTCTTC. Amino acids: CASSVDNSYNEQFF.

The chain carries TRBV7-3 and TRBJ2-1, with D perhaps given as TRBD1 or TRBD2 (5 bases each). Germline assignment: CDR1 SGHTA and CDR2 FQGTGA. The CDR3 sequence is 17 residues long. The V gene lost 5 bases and the J gene lost 2 bases, with 19 bases spanning the gap. The CDR3 sequence: CASSLQPGDQAYNEQFF. CDR3 coding DNA: TGTGCCAGCAGCCTCCAACCCGGGGACCAGGCCTACAATGAGCAGTTCTTC.

J is TRBJ2-3 and V is TRBV27; the match to TRBD2 covers 7 bases. Germline V gene lookup returns CDR1 MNHEY and CDR2 SMNVEV (reference sequence). The CDR3 is 12 amino acids. J lost 6 bases, V lost 11 bases, and 8 bases had no gene match. The DNA of the CDR3 is TGTGCCCCGGGACTAAACCGCGATACGCAGTATTTT. Translation: CAPGLNRDTQYF.

As concerns this clonotype: The junction differs from germline at one of its ends, possibly a read error. The J gene is TRBJ1-4, the V gene TRBV3-1, with TRBD1 as a possible D gene (5 bases). The germline gives CDR1 LGHDT, CDR2 YNNKEL (reference sequence). The CDR3 spans 15 residues. For the CDR3, the DNA is TGTGCCAGCAGCCAAGTCCGGGGACGGATGAAAAAGCTGTTTTTT. Translating it yields CASSQVRGRMKKLFF.

The chain couples TRBV4-3 to TRBJ2-1; the match to TRBD1 covers 7 bases. The junction had 6 bases not matched to a gene; V was cut back by 0 bases and J by 4 bases. This CDR3 spans 16 amino acids. In germline, CDR1 is LGHNA, CDR2 YSLEER. The CDR3 protein is CASSQDWGTVYNEQFF. CDR3 sequence (DNA): TGCGCCAGCAGCCAAGATTGGGGGACAGTTTACAATGAGCAGTTCTTC.

In DNA, the CDR3 is TGCAGTGCTGGACGCGGGACAGGGACTATCTACGAGCAGTACTTC. Its protein product is CSAGRGTGTIYEQYF. J is TRBJ2-5 and V is TRBV20-1; TRBD1 matches 9 bases. The end of the DNA aligns better with TRBJ2-7, so the J call may be wrong. The length of the CDR3 is 15 residues. The V gene's germline CDR1 is DFQATT and CDR2 SNEGSKA (reference sequence).

The V gene is TRBV5-1, the J gene TRBJ2-2, with 8 bases aligning to TRBD2. Germline V gene data show CDR1 as SGHRS and CDR2 as YFSETQ. The CDR3 runs 14 residues. Trimming at V came to 1 base and at J to 4 bases, leaving 0 bases not matched to a gene. The CDR3 coding sequence is TGCGCCAGCAGCTTGACTAGCGGCACCGGGGAGCTGTTTTTT. Translated, it gives CASSLTSGTGELFF.

This clonotype was detected once. This rearrangement joins TRBV30 to TRBJ2-7, with no clear D. The J call may be faulty, since TRBJ2-1 better matches the DNA end. Germline assignment: CDR1 GTSNPN and CDR2 SVGIG (reference sequence). The CDR3 has 11 amino acids. The CDR3 sequence: CAWSSRNEQFF. CDR3 bases: TGTGCCTGGAGTAGTAGGAATGAGCAGTTCTTC.

The rearrangement uses TRBV5-6 and TRBJ1-2, with D unresolved. CDR3 length: 11 residues. V was pared by 2 bases and J by 10 bases, with 9 bases between. CDR1 SGHDT and CDR2 YYEEEE come from the germline V gene. CDR3 in DNA: TGTGCCAGCAGCTTCGGACCGTTCTACACCTTC. This codes for CASSFGPFYTF.

DNA for the CDR3: TGTGCCAGCAGGGTTCCGGGACATCGGCCGGACACAGATACGCAGTATTTT. Protein product: CASRVPGHRPDTDTQYF. This chain joins TRBV7-9 and TRBJ2-3, with D possibly being TRBD1 (6 bases). Germline-derived CDR1 and CDR2 are SEHNR and FQNEAQ (reference sequence). CDR3 size: 17 residues. Deletions cut 6 bases from V and 2 bases from J, with 21 bases between.

Comments on this clonotype: The junction and the germline gene differ at one end; a read error may be behind it. The chain recombines TRBV7-2 with TRBJ1-2; TRBD1 matches at 9 bases. The CDR3 consists of 15 residues. The germline CDR1 and CDR2 sequences are SGHTA and FQGNSA. The CDR3 region has the DNA TGTGCCAACAGCCGAATCGACAGGGGGGACTATGGCTACACCTTC. It codes for CANSRIDRGDYGYTF.

Many counts were recorded for this clonotype. This sequence joins TRBV20-1 and TRBJ2-7; 8 bases map to TRBD2. The V and J ends lost 0 bases and 3 bases, in that order; junction bases with no gene match: 7. The CDR3 spans 15 residues. Germline-derived CDR1 and CDR2 are DFQATT and SNEGSKA (reference sequence). In nucleotides, the CDR3 is TGCAGTGCTAGAGATGCCGGGGGGGGTATCTACGAGCAGTACTTC. It specifies CSARDAGGGIYEQYF.

This clonotype was seen only a few times. This chain links TRBV5-1 with TRBJ2-3, with TRBD2 matching over 10 bases. CDR3 length equals 16 residues. Germline loops: CDR1 SGHRS, CDR2 YFSETQ. With 0 bases clipped from V and 2 bases from J, the junction kept 3 bases outside the gene matches. CDR3 DNA sequence: TGCGCCAGCAGCTTGGTACTAGCGGGGCACACAGATACGCAGTATTTT. Translating gives CASSLVLAGHTDTQYF.

The chain is built from TRBV5-1 and TRBJ1-6; TRBD1 might be the D (5 bases). Germline CDR1 and CDR2: SGHRS and YFSETQ. Trimming removed 3 bases from V and 9 bases from J, with 10 bases in between. The CDR3 is made up of 13 amino acids. The CDR3 loop reads CASSYFQGSPLHF. The CDR3, as DNA: TGCGCCAGCAGCTACTTTCAGGGTTCACCCCTCCACTTT.